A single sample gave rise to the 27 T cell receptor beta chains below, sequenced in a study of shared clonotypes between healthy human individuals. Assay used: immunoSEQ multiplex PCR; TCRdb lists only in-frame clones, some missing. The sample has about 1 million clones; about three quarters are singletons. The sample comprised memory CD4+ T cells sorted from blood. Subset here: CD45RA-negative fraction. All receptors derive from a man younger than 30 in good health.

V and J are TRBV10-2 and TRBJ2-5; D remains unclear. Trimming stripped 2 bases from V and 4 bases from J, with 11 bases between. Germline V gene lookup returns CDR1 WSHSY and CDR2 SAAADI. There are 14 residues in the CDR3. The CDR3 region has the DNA TGCGCCAGCAGTGAGAAGCTCAGTACAGAGACCCAGTACTTC. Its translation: CASSEKLSTETQYF.

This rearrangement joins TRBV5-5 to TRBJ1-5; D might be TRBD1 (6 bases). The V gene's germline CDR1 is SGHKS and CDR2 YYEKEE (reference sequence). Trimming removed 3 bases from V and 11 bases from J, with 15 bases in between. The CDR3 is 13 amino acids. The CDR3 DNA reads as TGTGCCAGCAGCTCAAGACAGGAAACTTCCCAGCATTTT. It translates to CASSSRQETSQHF.

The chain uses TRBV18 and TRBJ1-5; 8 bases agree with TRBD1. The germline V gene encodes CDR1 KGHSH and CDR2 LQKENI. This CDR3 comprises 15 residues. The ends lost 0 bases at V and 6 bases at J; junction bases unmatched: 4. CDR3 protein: CASSPPYRGAQPQHF. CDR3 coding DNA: TGTGCCAGCTCACCACCTTACAGGGGGGCTCAGCCCCAGCATTTT.

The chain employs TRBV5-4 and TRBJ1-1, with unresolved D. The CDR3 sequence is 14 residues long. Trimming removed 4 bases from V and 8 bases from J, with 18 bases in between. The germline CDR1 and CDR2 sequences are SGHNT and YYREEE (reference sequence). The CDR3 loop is CASSRGGSIREAFF. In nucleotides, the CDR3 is TGTGCCAGCAGCCGAGGCGGGTCTATTCGGGAAGCTTTCTTT.

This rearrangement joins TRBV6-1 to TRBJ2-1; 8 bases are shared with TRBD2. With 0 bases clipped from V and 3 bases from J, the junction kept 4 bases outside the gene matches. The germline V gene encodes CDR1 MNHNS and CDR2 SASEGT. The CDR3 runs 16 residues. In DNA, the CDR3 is TGTGCCAGCAGTGAAGCGGCGGCGGGGGGCTACAATGAGCAGTTCTTC. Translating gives CASSEAAAGGYNEQFF.

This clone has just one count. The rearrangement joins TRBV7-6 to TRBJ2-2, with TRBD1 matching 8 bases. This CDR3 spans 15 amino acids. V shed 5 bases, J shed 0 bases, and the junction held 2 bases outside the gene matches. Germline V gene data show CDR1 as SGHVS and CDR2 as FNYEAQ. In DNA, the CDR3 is TGTGCCAGCAGCCGGGACAGGTCGAACACCGGGGAGCTGTTTTTT. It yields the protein CASSRDRSNTGELFF.

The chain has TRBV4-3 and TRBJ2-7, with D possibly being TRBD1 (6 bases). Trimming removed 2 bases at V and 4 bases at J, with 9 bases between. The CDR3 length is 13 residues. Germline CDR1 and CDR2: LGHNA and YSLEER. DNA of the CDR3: TGCGCCAGCAGCCAAAAAGGGGGTTACGAGCAGTACTTC. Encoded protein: CASSQKGGYEQYF.

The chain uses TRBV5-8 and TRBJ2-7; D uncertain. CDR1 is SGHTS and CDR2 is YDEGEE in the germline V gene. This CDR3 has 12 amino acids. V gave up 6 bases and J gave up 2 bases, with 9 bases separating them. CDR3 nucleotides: TGTGCCAGCACCGGGCCTCCCTACGAGCAGTACTTC. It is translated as CASTGPPYEQYF. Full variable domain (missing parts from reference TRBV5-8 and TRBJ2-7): EAGVTQSPTHLIKTRGQQATLRCSPISGHTSVYWYQQALGLGLQFLLWYDEGEERNRGNFPPRFSGRQFPNYSSELNVNALELEDSALYLCASTGPPYEQYFGPGTRLTVT.

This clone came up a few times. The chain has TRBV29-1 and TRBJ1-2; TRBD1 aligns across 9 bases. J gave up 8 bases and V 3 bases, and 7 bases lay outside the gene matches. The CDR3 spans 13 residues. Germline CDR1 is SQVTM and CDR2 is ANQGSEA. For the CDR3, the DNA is TGCAGCGTTGATTTATGGGACAGGGAGGGCTACACCTTC. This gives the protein CSVDLWDREGYTF.

This chain's CDR3 is CASTAAGATYEQYF. CDR3 DNA sequence: TGTGCCAGCACGGCGGCGGGGGCAACCTACGAGCAGTACTTC. This chain links TRBV11-1 with TRBJ2-7, with a tentative D call TRBD2 (7 bases). The CDR3 is made up of 14 amino acids. CDR1 SGHAT and CDR2 FQDESV come from the germline V gene (reference sequence). Trimming took 7 bases from V and 2 from J, leaving 15 bases between them.

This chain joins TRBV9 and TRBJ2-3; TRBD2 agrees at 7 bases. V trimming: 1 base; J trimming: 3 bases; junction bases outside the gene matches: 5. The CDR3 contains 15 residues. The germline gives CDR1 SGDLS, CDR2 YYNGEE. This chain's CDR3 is CASSVRISGTDTQYF. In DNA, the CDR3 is TGTGCCAGCAGCGTAAGGATTAGCGGGACAGATACGCAGTATTTT.

CDR3 nucleotides: TGTGCCAGCAGTAGTCCCGGTAAACTCCACTTT. Translating gives CASSSPGKLHF. This chain connects TRBV2 to TRBJ1-6; D gene ambiguous. The CDR3 runs 11 residues. V was pared by 5 bases and J by 16 bases, with 12 bases between. CDR1 and CDR2 (germline): SNHLY, FYNNEI.

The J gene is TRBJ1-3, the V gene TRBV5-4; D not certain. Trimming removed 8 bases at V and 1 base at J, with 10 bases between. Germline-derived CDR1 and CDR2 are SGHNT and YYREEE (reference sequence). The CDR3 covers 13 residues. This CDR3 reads CASSTASGNTIYF. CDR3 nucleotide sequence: TGTGCCAGTTCGACGGCTTCTGGAAACACCATATATTTT.

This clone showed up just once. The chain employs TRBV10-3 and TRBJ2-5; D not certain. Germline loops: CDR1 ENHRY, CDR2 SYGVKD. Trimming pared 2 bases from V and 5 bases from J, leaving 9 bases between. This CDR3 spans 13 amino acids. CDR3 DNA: TGTGCCATCAGTGAGGACCTACCTGAGACCCAGTACTTC. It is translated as CAISEDLPETQYF.

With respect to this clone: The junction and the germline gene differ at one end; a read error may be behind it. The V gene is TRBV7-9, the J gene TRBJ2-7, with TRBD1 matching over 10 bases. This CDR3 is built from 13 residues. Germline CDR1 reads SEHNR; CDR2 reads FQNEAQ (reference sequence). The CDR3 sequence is CASSSSPGQGVHF. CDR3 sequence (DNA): TGTGCCAGCAGTTCGAGCCCCGGACAGGGGGTGCACTTC.

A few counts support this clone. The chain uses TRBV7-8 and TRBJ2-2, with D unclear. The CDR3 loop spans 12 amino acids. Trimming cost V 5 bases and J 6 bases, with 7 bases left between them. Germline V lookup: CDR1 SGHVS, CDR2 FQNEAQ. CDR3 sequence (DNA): TGTGCCAGCAGCCCTCAGGCCGGGGAGCTGTTTTTT. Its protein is CASSPQAGELFF.

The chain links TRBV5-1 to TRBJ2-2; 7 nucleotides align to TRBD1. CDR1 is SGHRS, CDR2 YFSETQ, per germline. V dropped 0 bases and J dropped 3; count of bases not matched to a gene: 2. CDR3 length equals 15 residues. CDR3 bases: TGCGCCAGCAGCTTGGATACAGGGGACACCGGGGAGCTGTTTTTT. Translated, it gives CASSLDTGDTGELFF. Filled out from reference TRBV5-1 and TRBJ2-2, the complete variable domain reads KAGVTQTPRYLIKTRGQQVTLSCSPISGHRSVSWYQQTPGQGLQFLFEYFSETQRNKGNFPGRFSGRQFSNSRSEMNVSTLELGDSALYLCASSLDTGDTGELFFGEGSRLTVL.

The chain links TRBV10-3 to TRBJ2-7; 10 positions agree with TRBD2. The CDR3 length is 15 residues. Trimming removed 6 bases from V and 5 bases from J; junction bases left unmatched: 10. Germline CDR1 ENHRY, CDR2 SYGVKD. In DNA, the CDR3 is TGTGCCATCAGAAATACCGGGACTAGCGAGAACGAGCAGTACTTC. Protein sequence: CAIRNTGTSENEQYF.

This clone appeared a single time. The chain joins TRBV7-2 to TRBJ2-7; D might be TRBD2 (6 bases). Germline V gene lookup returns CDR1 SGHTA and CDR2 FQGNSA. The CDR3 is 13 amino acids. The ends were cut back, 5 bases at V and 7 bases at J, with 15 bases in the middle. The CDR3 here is CASSLRETWEQYF. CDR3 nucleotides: TGTGCCAGCAGCCTCCGGGAGACTTGGGAGCAGTACTTC.

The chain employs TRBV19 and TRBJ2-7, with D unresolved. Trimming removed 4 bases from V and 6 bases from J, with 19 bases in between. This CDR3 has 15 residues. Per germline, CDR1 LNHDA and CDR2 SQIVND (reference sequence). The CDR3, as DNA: TGTGCCAGTAGTAACGGCGCCCTTGGATCTCTCGAGCAGTACTTC. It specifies CASSNGALGSLEQYF. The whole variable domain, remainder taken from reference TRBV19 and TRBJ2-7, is DGGITQSPKYLFRKEGQNVTLSCEQNLNHDAMYWYRQDPGQGLRLIYYSQIVNDFQKGDIAEGYSVSREKKESFPLTVTSAQKNPTAFYLCASSNGALGSLEQYFGPGTRLTVT.

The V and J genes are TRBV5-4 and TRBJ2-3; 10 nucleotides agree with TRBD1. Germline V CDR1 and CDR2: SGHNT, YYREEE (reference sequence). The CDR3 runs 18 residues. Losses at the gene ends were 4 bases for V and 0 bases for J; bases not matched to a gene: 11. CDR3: CASSPGTGAVASTDTQYF. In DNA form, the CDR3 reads TGTGCCAGCAGCCCGGGGACAGGGGCCGTAGCTAGCACAGATACGCAGTATTTT. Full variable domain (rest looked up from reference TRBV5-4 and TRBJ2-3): ETGVTQSPTHLIKTRGQQVTLRCSSQSGHNTVSWYQQALGQGPQFIFQYYREEENGRGNFPPRFSGLQFPNYSSELNVNALELDDSALYLCASSPGTGAVASTDTQYFGPGTRLTVL.

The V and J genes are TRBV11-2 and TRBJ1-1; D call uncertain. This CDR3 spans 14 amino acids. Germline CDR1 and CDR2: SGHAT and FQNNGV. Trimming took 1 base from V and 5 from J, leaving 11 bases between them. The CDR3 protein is CASSLGLIETEAFF. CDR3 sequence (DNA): TGTGCCAGCAGCTTAGGGCTAATTGAGACTGAAGCTTTCTTT.

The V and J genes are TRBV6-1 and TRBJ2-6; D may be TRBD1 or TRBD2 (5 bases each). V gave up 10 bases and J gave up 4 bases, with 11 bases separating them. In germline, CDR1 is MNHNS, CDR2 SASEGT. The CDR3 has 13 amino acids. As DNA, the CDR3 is TGTGCCACGAAACGGGACGGGGCCAACGTCCTGACTTTC. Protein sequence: CATKRDGANVLTF.

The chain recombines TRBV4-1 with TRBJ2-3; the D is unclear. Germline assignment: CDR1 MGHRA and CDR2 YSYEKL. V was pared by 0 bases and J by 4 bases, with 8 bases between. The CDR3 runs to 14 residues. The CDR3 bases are TGCGCCAGCAGCCAAGAGACCCCGCCAGATACGCAGTATTTT. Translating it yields CASSQETPPDTQYF.

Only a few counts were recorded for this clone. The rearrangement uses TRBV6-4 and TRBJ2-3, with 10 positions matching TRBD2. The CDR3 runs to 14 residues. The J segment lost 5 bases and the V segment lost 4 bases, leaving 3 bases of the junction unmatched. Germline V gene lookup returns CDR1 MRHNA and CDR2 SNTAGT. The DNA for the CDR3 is TGTGCCAGCAGTGCTAGCGGGGGCAAAGATACGCAGTATTTT. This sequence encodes CASSASGGKDTQYF.

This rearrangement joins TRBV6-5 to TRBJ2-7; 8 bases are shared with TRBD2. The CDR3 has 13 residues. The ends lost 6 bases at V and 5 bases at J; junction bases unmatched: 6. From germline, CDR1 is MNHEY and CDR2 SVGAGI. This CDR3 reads CASRSGGGNEQYF. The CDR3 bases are TGTGCCAGCAGGAGCGGGGGTGGGAACGAGCAGTACTTC.

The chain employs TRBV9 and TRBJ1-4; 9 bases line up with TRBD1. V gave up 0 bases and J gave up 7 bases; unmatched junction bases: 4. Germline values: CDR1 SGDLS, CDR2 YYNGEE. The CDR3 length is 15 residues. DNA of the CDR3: TGTGCCAGCAGCGTAGGTGGGACAGGGCGTGAAAAACTGTTTTTT. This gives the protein CASSVGGTGREKLFF.